This T cell receptor (beta chain) was found in a study of T cell changes during pregnancy in multiple sclerosis. The data were produced by immunoSEQ multiplex PCR, yet TCRdb's version contains in-frame clones alone and is incomplete. This table holds about 81,000 clones, around 93% found once. Germline values: CDR1 MNHEY, CDR2 SVGAGI. V gave up 10 bases and J gave up 4 bases; unmatched junction bases: 10. This CDR3 is built from 14 residues. The TCR comes from a female donor in good health, enrolled as a control in a pregnancy study. This chain links TRBV6-5 with TRBJ1-2, with 9 bases aligning to TRBD1. The sequenced sample was peripheral blood, obtained in the third trimester of pregnancy. The CDR3 DNA sequence: TGTGCCACCGGGGGACAGGGCTGGCTCTATGGCTACACCTTC. This gives the protein CATGGQGWLYGYTF.